This T cell receptor beta chain was found in a study of blood T cell repertoires in COVID-19. Per the study methods: Estimated nucleated cell counts came from reference gene primer amplification. Using immunoSEQ multiplex PCR, the repertoire was profiled, and TCRdb retains in-frame clones only, with some absent. D and trimming were read from the DNA, whereas the V and J calls and clone size are those reported in that table. This sample has roughly 250,000 clones, with 88% found just once. The ends lost 0 bases at V and 9 bases at J; junction bases unmatched: 4. Germline V gene data show CDR1 as SGHDT and CDR2 as YYEEEE. The CDR3 sequence is 14 residues long. Participant ages covered about 18 to 90 years across about 25 US areas. Cohorts were assigned according to the clinical history that participants reported.

The sequence was collected from a woman between 35 and 50 years old with acute COVID-19. The sequencing input was PBMCs or T cells enriched from blood (not recorded which). This chain joins TRBV5-6 and TRBJ1-2; 11 nucleotides align to TRBD1. The CDR3 sequence is CASSLGTGGVSYTF. Here the CDR3 DNA reads TGTGCCAGCAGCTTGGGGACAGGGGGCGTGAGCTACACCTTC.